This T cell receptor (beta chain) was captured in a study of T cell responses to AZD1222 COVID-19 vaccine. Whole-study findings and limits: Sampled repertoires all dated from after the peak T cell response. Per reports, nearly half of all spike-specific TCRs target regions that are unmutated in variants.

Here immunoSEQ multiplex PCR was the method, and the copy in TCRdb shows in-frame clones only, minus some. The sample has under 130,000 clones, roughly 85% seen once; the top ten hold 2% to 3%. Notes on this clone: Its antigen is not identified.

The CDR3 totals 15 residues. Looked up from germline, CDR1 is MNHEY and CDR2 is SMNVEV (reference sequence). V dropped 1 base and J dropped 7; count of bases not matched to a gene: 6. This clonotype was obtained from an adult who received the AZD1222 COVID-19 vaccine. Source: peripheral blood, taken 28 days after the second AZD1222 dose. The chain combines TRBV27 with TRBJ2-1, with TRBD1 matching over 8 bases. CDR3 loop: CASSLFWTGSNEQFF. CDR3 coding DNA: TGTGCCAGCAGTTTATTCTGGACAGGGTCGAATGAGCAGTTCTTC.